This T cell receptor (beta chain) was profiled in a study of graft-versus-host responses after intestinal transplantation. Study-wide findings and caveats: Recipient bone marrow held GvH clones, some seen earlier in ileum or blood.

With 6 bases removed from V and 3 bases from J, the gap between germline ends came to 18 bases. The CDR3 loop spans 15 amino acids. The V gene's germline CDR1 is MNHEY and CDR2 SMNVEV (reference sequence). To note about this clone: Its antigen remains unidentified.

Intraepithelial and lamina propria lymphocytes were freed from processed graft tissue. The data were produced by immunoSEQ multiplex PCR, yet TCRdb's version contains in-frame clones alone and is incomplete. The data show about 37,000 clones, 75% to 90% seen once. The sample consisted of ileum tissue, taken roughly 200 days after intestinal transplant. The chain recombines TRBV27 with TRBJ2-7; maybe TRBD2 (6 bases). The TCR was taken from a human patient who received an intestinal transplant, so some T cells may come from the graft donor. The CDR3 DNA reads as TGTGCCAGCAGCTCTCTGGTCGGGAGTGGCTACGAGCAGTACTTC. It translates to CASSSLVGSGYEQYF.